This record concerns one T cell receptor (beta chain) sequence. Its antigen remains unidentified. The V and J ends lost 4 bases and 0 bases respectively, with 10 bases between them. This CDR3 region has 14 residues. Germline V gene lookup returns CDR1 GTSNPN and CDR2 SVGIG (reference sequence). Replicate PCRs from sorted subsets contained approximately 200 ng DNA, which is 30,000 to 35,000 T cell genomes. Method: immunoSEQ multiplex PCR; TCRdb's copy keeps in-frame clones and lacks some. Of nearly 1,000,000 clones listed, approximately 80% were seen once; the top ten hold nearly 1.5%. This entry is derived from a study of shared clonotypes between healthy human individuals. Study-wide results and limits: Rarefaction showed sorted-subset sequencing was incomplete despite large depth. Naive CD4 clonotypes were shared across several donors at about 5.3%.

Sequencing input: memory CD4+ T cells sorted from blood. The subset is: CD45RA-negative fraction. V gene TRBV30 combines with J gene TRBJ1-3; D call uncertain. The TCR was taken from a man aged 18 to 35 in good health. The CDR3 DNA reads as TGTGCCTGGAATGGGCAGATCTCTGGAAACACCATATATTTT. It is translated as CAWNGQISGNTIYF.